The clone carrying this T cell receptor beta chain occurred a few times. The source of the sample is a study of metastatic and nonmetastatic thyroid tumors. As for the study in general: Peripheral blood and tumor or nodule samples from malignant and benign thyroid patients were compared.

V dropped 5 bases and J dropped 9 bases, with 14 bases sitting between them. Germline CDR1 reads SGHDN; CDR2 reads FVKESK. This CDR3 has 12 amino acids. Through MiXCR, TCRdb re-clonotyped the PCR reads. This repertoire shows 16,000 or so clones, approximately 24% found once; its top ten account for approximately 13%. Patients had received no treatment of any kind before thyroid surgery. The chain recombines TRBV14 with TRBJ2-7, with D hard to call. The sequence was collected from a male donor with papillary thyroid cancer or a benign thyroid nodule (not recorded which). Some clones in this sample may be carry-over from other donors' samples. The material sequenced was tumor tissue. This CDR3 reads CASSKGSTWQYF. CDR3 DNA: TGTGCCAGCAGCAAAGGGTCTACATGGCAGTACTTC.